Below, 13 T cell receptor beta chains from the same sample are listed, as sequenced in a study of CD8 T cells in Susac syndrome. Random-hexamer reverse transcription was applied to about 0.5 to 1 ug RNA. TCRdb re-derived calls from the immunoSEQ multiplex PCR reads in MiXCR, one entry per CDR3 protein. The sample holds approximately 230,000 distinct CDR3 sequences, 80% to 95% seen once. Sequencing input: CD4+ T cells from PBMCs. These receptor sequences come from a human donor with multiple sclerosis.

This clonotype has only one observation. The chain employs TRBV6-2 or TRBV6-3 and TRBJ1-5; a possible D gene is TRBD1 (5 bases). V was trimmed by 5 bases and J by 4 bases, leaving 15 bases between them. In germline, CDR1 is MNHEY, CDR2 SVGEGT. CDR3 length: 15 residues. This CDR3 is CASSTRDGVNQPQHF. The DNA of the CDR3 is TGTGCCAGCAGTACCCGGGACGGCGTAAATCAGCCCCAGCATTTT.

The chain combines TRBV11-2 with TRBJ2-3, with TRBD2 matching over 8 bases. The V gene's germline CDR1 is SGHAT and CDR2 FQNNGV. Unmatched junction bases numbered 4, after V lost 0 bases and J lost 5 bases. This CDR3 comprises 15 residues. The CDR3 sequence: CASSLDSLAGDTQYF. CDR3 in DNA: TGTGCCAGCAGCTTAGATTCCCTAGCGGGAGATACGCAGTATTTT.

The rearrangement joins TRBV20-1 to TRBJ2-7; D is perhaps TRBD2 (6 bases). This CDR3 is built from 13 residues. From germline, CDR1 is DFQATT and CDR2 SNEGSKA (reference sequence). The CDR3 is CSRGGTGPYEQYF. The CDR3 nucleotides read TGCAGCCGCGGCGGGACGGGACCCTACGAGCAGTACTTC.

The chain carries TRBV30 and TRBJ2-1, with 12 bases identical to TRBD2. CDR3 size: 15 residues. The V and J ends lost 4 bases and 9 bases, in that order; junction bases with no gene match: 10. Germline V gives CDR1 GTSNPN, CDR2 SVGIG (reference sequence). The chain's CDR3 is CAWKPGTSGFFEQFF. DNA of the CDR3: TGTGCCTGGAAACCCGGGACTAGCGGGTTTTTTGAGCAGTTCTTC. The full variable domain, in which reference TRBV30 and TRBJ2-1 provide the parts outside the CDR3, is SQTIHQWPATLVQPVGSPLSLECTVEGTSNPNLYWYRQAAGRGLQLLFYSVGIGQISSEVPQNLSASRPQDRQFILSSKKLLLSDSGFYLCAWKPGTSGFFEQFFGPGTRLTVL.

The chain employs TRBV6-6 and TRBJ1-3; no reliable D call. CDR3 length equals 12 residues. Trimming pared 5 bases from V and 4 bases from J, leaving 6 bases between. From germline, CDR1 is MNHNY and CDR2 SVGAGI (reference sequence). The CDR3 region is CASSPLGNTIYF. Written as DNA, the CDR3 is TGTGCCAGCAGTCCCTTAGGAAACACCATATATTTT.

The chain uses TRBV29-1 and TRBJ2-7; possible D gene TRBD2, 5 bases. The CDR3 is 12 residues long. Trimming took 2 bases from V and 2 from J, leaving 7 bases between them. Germline-derived CDR1 and CDR2 are SQVTM and ANQGSEA. The CDR3 DNA sequence: TGCAGCGTTGAAAGCGGCCCCTACGAGCAGTACTTC. Translated: CSVESGPYEQYF.

The gene calls are TRBV5-4 and TRBJ1-4, with unresolved D. This CDR3 has 14 residues. The ends were cut back, 4 bases at V and 5 bases at J, with 12 bases in the middle. The germline V gene has CDR1 SGHNT and CDR2 YYREEE (reference sequence). The CDR3 spells CASSRGQMNEKLFF. CDR3 bases: TGTGCCAGCAGCCGCGGGCAGATGAATGAAAAACTGTTTTTT.

The genes are TRBV12-3 or TRBV12-4 and TRBJ1-6, with D maybe TRBD1 (6 bases). The V end lost 6 bases, the J end lost 7 bases, and 13 bases lay between the germline ends. There are 14 residues in the CDR3. The CDR3 DNA sequence: TGTGCCAGCAGACCTACTACAGGGAATTCACCCCTCCACTTT. This gives the protein CASRPTTGNSPLHF.

This clonotype was seen only a few times. The gene calls are TRBV23-1 and TRBJ2-7; D might be TRBD1 (5 bases). TRBV23-1 is treated as an ORF (open reading frame) with a function not yet certain. The CDR3 is made up of 16 amino acids. V was trimmed by 0 bases and J by 5 bases, leaving 17 bases between them. The CDR3 DNA reads TGCGCCAGCAGTCAATCGCGGTTAAGGGGCTGGCACGAGCAGTACTTC. Its protein product is CASSQSRLRGWHEQYF.

This clonotype appeared a few times. This chain joins TRBV7-2 and TRBJ1-5; D gene uncertain. CDR3 length: 14 residues. The V end was cut by 1 base, the J end by 7 bases, with 11 bases between. Per germline, CDR1 SGHTA and CDR2 FQGNSA. The CDR3 here is CASSLESSGQPQHF. CDR3 sequence (DNA): TGTGCCAGCAGCTTAGAGAGTTCGGGGCAGCCCCAGCATTTT.

The chain recombines TRBV5-8 with TRBJ2-5; 8 nucleotides line up with TRBD2. This CDR3 region has 15 residues. The V gene's germline CDR1 is SGHTS and CDR2 YDEGEE. The V and J ends lost 2 bases and 6 bases, in that order; junction bases with no gene match: 9. CDR3 bases: TGTGCCAGCAGCTTTACCGGGACTAGGTTGAAGACCCAGTACTTC. Protein: CASSFTGTRLKTQYF.

The chain carries TRBV3-1 and TRBJ2-1; D is uncertain. Trimming pared 0 bases from V and 3 bases from J, leaving 9 bases between. Germline assignment: CDR1 LGHDT and CDR2 YNNKEL (reference sequence). The CDR3 contains 15 residues. DNA for the CDR3: TGTGCCAGCAGCCAAGAACCGGGCAACTACAATGAGCAGTTCTTC. It translates to CASSQEPGNYNEQFF.

This clonotype was detected once. The chain employs TRBV7-9 and TRBJ1-1; the match to TRBD1 covers 7 bases. Germline-derived CDR1 and CDR2 are SEHNR and FQNEAQ (reference sequence). Losses at the gene ends were 4 bases for V and 3 bases for J; bases not matched to a gene: 2. The CDR3 is 13 amino acids. This chain's CDR3 is CASSWGQYTEAFF. In DNA, the CDR3 is TGTGCCAGCAGCTGGGGACAGTACACTGAAGCTTTCTTT.